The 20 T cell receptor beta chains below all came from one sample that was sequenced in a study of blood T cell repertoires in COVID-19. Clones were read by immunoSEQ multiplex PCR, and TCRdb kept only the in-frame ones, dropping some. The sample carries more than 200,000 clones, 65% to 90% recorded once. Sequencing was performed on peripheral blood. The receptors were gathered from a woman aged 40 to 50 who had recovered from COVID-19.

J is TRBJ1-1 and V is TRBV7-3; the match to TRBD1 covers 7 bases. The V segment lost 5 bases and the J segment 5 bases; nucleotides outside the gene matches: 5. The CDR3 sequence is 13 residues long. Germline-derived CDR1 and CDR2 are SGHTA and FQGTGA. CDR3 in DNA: TGTGCCAGCAGCCCGCGACAGGGTACTGAAGCTTTCTTT. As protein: CASSPRQGTEAFF.

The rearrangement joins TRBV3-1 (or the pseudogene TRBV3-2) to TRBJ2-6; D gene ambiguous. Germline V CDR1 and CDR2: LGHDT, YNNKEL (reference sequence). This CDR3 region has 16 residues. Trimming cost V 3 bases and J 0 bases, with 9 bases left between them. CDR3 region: CASSHESGSGANVLTF. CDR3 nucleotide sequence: TGTGCCAGCAGCCATGAGAGTGGCTCTGGGGCCAACGTCCTGACTTTC.

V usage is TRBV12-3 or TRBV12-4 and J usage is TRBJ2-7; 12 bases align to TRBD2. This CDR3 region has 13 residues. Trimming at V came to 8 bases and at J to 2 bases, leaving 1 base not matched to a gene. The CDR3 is CASRTSGAYEQYF. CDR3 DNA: TGTGCCAGCCGGACTAGCGGGGCCTACGAGCAGTACTTC.

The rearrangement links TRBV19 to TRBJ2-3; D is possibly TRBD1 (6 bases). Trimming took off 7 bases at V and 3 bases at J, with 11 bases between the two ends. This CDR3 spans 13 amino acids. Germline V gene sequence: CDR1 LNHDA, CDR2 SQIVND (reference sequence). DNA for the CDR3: TGTGCCAGTACCGTGAGGGGGACAGATACGCAGTATTTT. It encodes CASTVRGTDTQYF.

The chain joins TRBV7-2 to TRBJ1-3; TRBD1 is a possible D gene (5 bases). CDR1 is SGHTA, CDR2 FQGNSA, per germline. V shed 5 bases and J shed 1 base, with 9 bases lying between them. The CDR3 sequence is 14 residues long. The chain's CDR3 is CASSRGGSGNTIYF. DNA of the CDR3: TGTGCCAGCAGCCGGGGGGGGTCTGGAAACACCATATATTTT. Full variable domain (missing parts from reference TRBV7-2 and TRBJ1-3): GAGVSQSPSNKVTEKGKDVELRCDPISGHTALYWYRQSLGQGLEFLIYFQGNSAPDKSGLPSDRFSAERTGGSVSTLTIQRTQQEDSAVYLCASSRGGSGNTIYFGEGSWLTVV.

The DNA for the CDR3 is TGTGCCAGCAGCCCGAGGGGGTACGAGCAGTACTTC. Its translation is CASSPRGYEQYF. This rearrangement joins TRBV12-3 or TRBV12-4 to TRBJ2-7; D possibly corresponds to TRBD1 (6 bases). The length of the CDR3 is 12 residues. V lost 6 bases, J lost 4 bases, and 10 bases lay in between.

CDR3: CASSPTGNNEQFF. In nucleotides, the CDR3 is TGTGCCAGCAGCCCCACAGGGAACAATGAGCAGTTCTTC. The gene calls are TRBV3-1 (or the pseudogene TRBV3-2) and TRBJ2-1; tentative D call: TRBD1 (6 bases). CDR1 LGHDT and CDR2 YNNKEL come from the germline V gene (reference sequence). V was shortened by 4 bases and J by 5 bases, with 9 bases between the two germline ends. CDR3 length: 13 residues.

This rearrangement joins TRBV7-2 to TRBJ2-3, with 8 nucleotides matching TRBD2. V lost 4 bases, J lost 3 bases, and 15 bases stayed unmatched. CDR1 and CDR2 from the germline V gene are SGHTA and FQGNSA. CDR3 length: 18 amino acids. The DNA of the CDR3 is TGTGCCAGCAGCTACCACTATAGAAGCGGGGGAGGGACAGATACGCAGTATTTT. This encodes CASSYHYRSGGGTDTQYF.

In DNA, the CDR3 is TGTGCCAGCAGCTTAGACCAGGGGGTATACAATGAGCAGTTCTTC. Translating it yields CASSLDQGVYNEQFF. This chain connects TRBV11-3 to TRBJ2-1; 7 bases align to TRBD1. V was clipped by 0 bases and J by 4 bases; unmatched bases: 3. The CDR3 totals 15 residues. The germline gives CDR1 SGHNT, CDR2 YENEEA. Looking up the rest from reference TRBV11-3 and TRBJ2-1 gives the full variable domain: EAGVVQSPRYKIIEKKQPVAFWCNPISGHNTLYWYLQNLGQGPELLIRYENEEAVDDSQLPKDRFSAERLKGVDSTLKIQPAELGDSAVYLCASSLDQGVYNEQFFGPGTRLTVL.

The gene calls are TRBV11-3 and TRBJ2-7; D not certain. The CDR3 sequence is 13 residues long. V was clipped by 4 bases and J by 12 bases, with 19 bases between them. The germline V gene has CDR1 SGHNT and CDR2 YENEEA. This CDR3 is CASSSSSAPRMYF. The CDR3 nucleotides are TGTGCCAGCAGCTCCTCGAGCGCGCCACGGATGTACTTC.

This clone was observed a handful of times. CDR3 residues: CASSHRALYPGLGYGYTF. The CDR3 DNA is TGTGCCAGCAGTCACCGTGCCTTGTACCCAGGGTTGGGCTATGGCTACACCTTC. This chain uses TRBV6-2 or TRBV6-3 with TRBJ1-2; weak D call: TRBD1 (5 bases). Germline V gene lookup returns CDR1 MNHEY and CDR2 SVGEGT. This CDR3 spans 18 amino acids. V was clipped by 5 bases and J by 4 bases, with 26 bases between them.

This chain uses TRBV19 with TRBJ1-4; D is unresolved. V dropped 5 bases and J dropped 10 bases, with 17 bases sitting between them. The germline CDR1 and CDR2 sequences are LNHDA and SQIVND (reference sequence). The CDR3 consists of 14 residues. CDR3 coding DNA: TGTGCCAGTAGTCTGGGTACCCCAGGTGGAAAACTGTTTTTT. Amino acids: CASSLGTPGGKLFF.

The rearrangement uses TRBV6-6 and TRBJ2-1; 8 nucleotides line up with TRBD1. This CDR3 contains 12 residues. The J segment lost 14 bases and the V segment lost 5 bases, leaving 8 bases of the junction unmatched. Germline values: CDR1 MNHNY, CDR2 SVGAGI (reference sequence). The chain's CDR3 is CASSRDRLVKFF. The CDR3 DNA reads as TGTGCCAGCAGTAGGGACAGGTTGGTGAAGTTCTTC.

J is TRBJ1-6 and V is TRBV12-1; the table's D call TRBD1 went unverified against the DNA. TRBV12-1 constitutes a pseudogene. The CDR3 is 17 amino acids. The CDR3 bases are TGTGCCAGCAGCTCCGAACAGGGCCACTCCTATAATTCACCCCTCCACTTT. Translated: CASSSEQGHSYNSPLHF.

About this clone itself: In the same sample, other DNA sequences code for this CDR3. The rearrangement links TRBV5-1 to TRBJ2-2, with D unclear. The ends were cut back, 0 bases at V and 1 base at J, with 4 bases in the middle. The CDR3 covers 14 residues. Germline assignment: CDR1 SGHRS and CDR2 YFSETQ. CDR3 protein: CASSLGQNTGELFF. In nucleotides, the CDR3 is TGCGCCAGCAGCTTGGGACAGAACACCGGGGAGCTGTTTTTT.

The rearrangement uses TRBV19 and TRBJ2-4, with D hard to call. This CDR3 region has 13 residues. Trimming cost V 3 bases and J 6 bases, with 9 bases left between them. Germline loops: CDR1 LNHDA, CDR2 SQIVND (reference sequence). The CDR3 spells CASSISFGNIQYF. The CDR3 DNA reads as TGTGCCAGTAGTATTAGCTTCGGAAACATTCAGTACTTC.

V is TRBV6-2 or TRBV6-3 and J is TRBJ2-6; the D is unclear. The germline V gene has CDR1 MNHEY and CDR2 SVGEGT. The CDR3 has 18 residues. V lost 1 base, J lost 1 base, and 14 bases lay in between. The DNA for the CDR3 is TGTGCCAGCAGTTACTACGTGGCCGCCGGGTCTGGGGCCAACGTCCTGACTTTC. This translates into CASSYYVAAGSGANVLTF.

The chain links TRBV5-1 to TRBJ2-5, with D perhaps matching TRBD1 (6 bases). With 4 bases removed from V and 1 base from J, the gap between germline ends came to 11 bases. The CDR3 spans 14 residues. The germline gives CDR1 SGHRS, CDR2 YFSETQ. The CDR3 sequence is CASSPGHTQETQYF. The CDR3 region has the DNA TGCGCCAGCAGCCCGGGACACACCCAAGAGACCCAGTACTTC.

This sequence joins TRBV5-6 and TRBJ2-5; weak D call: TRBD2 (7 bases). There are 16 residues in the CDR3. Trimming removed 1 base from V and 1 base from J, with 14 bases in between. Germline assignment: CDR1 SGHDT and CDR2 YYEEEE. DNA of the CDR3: TGTGCCAGCAGCTTGTATGGGGGGGCAGGCCAAGAGACCCAGTACTTC. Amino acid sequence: CASSLYGGAGQETQYF.

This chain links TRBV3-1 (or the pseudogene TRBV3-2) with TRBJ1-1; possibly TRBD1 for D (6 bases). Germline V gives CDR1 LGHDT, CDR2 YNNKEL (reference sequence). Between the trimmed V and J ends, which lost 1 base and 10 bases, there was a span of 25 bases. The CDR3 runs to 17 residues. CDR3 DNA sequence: TGTGCCAGCAGCCAAGCCCTACAAATACCCCCGACAGGAGGAGCTTTCTTT. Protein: CASSQALQIPPTGGAFF.